This entry lists 17 T cell receptor beta chains sequenced from one sample in a study of OX40 agonist ivuxolimab in advanced cancers. Generated by immunoSEQ multiplex PCR, the TCRdb table keeps only in-frame clones and is missing some. This table holds 26,000 or so clones, about 84% found once. Sequencing used CD4+ or CD8+ T cells sorted from blood, obtained in a trial of the OX40 agonist ivuxolimab. The receptors originated from an adult with an advanced solid tumor such as melanoma, head and neck, liver or kidney cancer.

CDR3 sequence (DNA): TGTGCCATCAGTATATCCGCGGATCTGGCGGGTTACGAGCAGTACTTC. It translates to CAISISADLAGYEQYF. The rearrangement uses TRBV10-3 and TRBJ2-7, with TRBD2 as a possible D gene (5 bases). The V and J ends lost 5 bases and 4 bases respectively, with 21 bases between them. Germline lookup yields CDR1 ENHRY and CDR2 SYGVKD. The CDR3 is made up of 16 amino acids.

A few counts support this clone. The rearrangement joins TRBV29-1 to TRBJ2-1; D remains ambiguous. With 3 bases removed from V and 4 bases from J, the gap between germline ends came to 13 bases. Germline CDR1 SQVTM, CDR2 ANQGSEA. This CDR3 is 14 amino acids long. Written as DNA, the CDR3 is TGCAGCGTTGACACCGCGGACGGGTACAATGAGCAGTTCTTC. Protein: CSVDTADGYNEQFF.

The chain combines TRBV7-9 with TRBJ2-2, with D possibly matching TRBD1 (6 bases). The CDR3 is 14 residues long. Germline V gives CDR1 SEHNR, CDR2 FQNEAQ (reference sequence). Trimming pared 3 bases from V and 5 bases from J, leaving 10 bases between. The CDR3 reads CASSFLQGTGELFF. The CDR3, as DNA: TGTGCCAGCAGCTTCCTACAGGGAACCGGGGAGCTGTTTTTT.

The chain is built from TRBV6-6 and TRBJ2-2; D is possibly TRBD1 (5 bases). Deletions cut 4 bases from V and 4 bases from J, with 7 bases between. Germline V gene sequence: CDR1 MNHNY, CDR2 SVGAGI (reference sequence). The CDR3 is 13 residues long. The CDR3 protein is CASSSGFTGELFF. The CDR3 DNA sequence: TGTGCCAGCAGTTCAGGGTTCACCGGGGAGCTGTTTTTT.

This chain links TRBV5-8 with TRBJ2-7, with D uncertain. Germline V gene sequence: CDR1 SGHTS, CDR2 YDEGEE. With 5 bases removed from V and 2 bases from J, the gap between germline ends came to 14 bases. This CDR3 is 14 amino acids long. CDR3 in amino acids: CASRTFVSPYEQYF. Written as DNA, the CDR3 is TGTGCCAGCAGGACGTTCGTCAGCCCCTACGAGCAGTACTTC.

The chain combines TRBV30 with TRBJ2-5, with 7 bases fitting TRBD2. The CDR3 extends over 15 amino acids. Germline V gene data show CDR1 as GTSNPN and CDR2 as SVGIG (reference sequence). J gave up 5 bases and V 5 bases, and 14 bases lay outside the gene matches. The CDR3 bases are TGTGCCTGGTCATTCGGATCGGGAGGTTTGGAGACCCAGTACTTC. It encodes CAWSFGSGGLETQYF.

The chain combines TRBV11-2 with TRBJ1-4; perhaps TRBD1 as D (5 bases). The CDR3 runs to 14 residues. CDR1 SGHAT and CDR2 FQNNGV come from the germline V gene. V was cut by 6 bases and J by 0 bases, with 8 bases left in between. CDR3 DNA sequence: TGTGCCAGCAGTCCAGGGTCAACTAATGAAAAACTGTTTTTT. It is translated as CASSPGSTNEKLFF.

The count of this clone is one. The chain combines TRBV7-9 with TRBJ2-7, with TRBD1 matching 8 bases. J was trimmed by 4 bases and V by 4 bases; bases with no gene match: 6. The CDR3 runs to 14 residues. CDR1 is SEHNR, CDR2 FQNEAQ, per germline (reference sequence). In DNA form, the CDR3 reads TGTGCCAGCAGCTCGGACAGGGCTTTATACGAGCAGTACTTC. Protein sequence: CASSSDRALYEQYF.

This chain uses TRBV6-5 with TRBJ1-6; unclear D gene. This CDR3 contains 15 residues. V gave up 6 bases and J gave up 6 bases, with 15 bases separating them. Looked up from germline, CDR1 is MNHEY and CDR2 is SVGAGI. The CDR3 sequence: CASREPGVLNSPLHF. Here the CDR3 DNA reads TGTGCCAGCAGGGAACCGGGAGTACTTAATTCACCCCTCCACTTT.

This chain uses TRBV28 with TRBJ2-7; 7 bases fit TRBD2. The junction had 8 bases not matched to a gene; V was cut back by 3 bases and J by 3 bases. Germline V gives CDR1 MDHEN, CDR2 SYDVKM. This CDR3 is 15 amino acids long. Here the CDR3 reads CASSFVGGGGYEQYF. CDR3 coding DNA: TGTGCCAGCAGTTTTGTAGGCGGGGGAGGCTACGAGCAGTACTTC.

This sequence joins TRBV15 and TRBJ2-5; 7 nucleotides align to TRBD2. Losses at the gene ends were 5 bases for V and 4 bases for J; bases not matched to a gene: 10. The V gene's germline CDR1 is LNHNV and CDR2 YYDKDF (reference sequence). There are 15 residues in the CDR3. CDR3 region: CATSALAGALETQYF. In DNA, the CDR3 is TGTGCCACCAGCGCCCTGGCGGGAGCCCTAGAGACCCAGTACTTC.

The chain has TRBV7-6 and TRBJ1-1, with D perhaps matching TRBD1 (5 bases). With 5 bases removed from V and 6 bases from J, the gap between germline ends came to 10 bases. The CDR3 sequence is 12 residues long. The germline gives CDR1 SGHVS, CDR2 FNYEAQ. CDR3 sequence reads: CASSPGPSEAFF. The CDR3 DNA follows: TGTGCCAGCAGCCCAGGGCCATCTGAAGCTTTCTTT.

The J gene is TRBJ2-2, the V gene TRBV6-5; D is unclear. V lost 10 bases, J lost 3 bases, and 6 bases lay in between. The germline V gene encodes CDR1 MNHEY and CDR2 SVGAGI. The CDR3 sequence is 11 residues long. The CDR3: CATQYTGELFF. The CDR3 nucleotides are TGTGCCACACAGTACACCGGGGAGCTGTTTTTT.

The chain joins TRBV5-1 to TRBJ2-3; perhaps TRBD2 as D (6 bases). The CDR3 has 15 residues. Germline V CDR1 and CDR2: SGHRS, YFSETQ. V was trimmed by 4 bases and J by 2 bases, leaving 14 bases between them. The CDR3 DNA is TGCGCCAGCAGCGCTGGCGGGGTTATCACAGATACGCAGTATTTT. Amino acid sequence: CASSAGGVITDTQYF.

The chain employs TRBV13 and TRBJ2-3; D ambiguous. This CDR3 contains 13 residues. The V gene lost 2 bases and the J gene lost 6 bases, with 9 bases spanning the gap. The V gene's germline CDR1 is PRHDT and CDR2 FYEKMQ (reference sequence). CDR3 DNA: TGTGCCAGCAGCTTATTGGGTGTCGATACGCAGTATTTT. As protein: CASSLLGVDTQYF.

The chain is built from TRBV15 and TRBJ2-3, with 11 bases that match TRBD2. The CDR3 is 17 amino acids. Germline V gene data show CDR1 as LNHNV and CDR2 as YYDKDF (reference sequence). V dropped 2 bases and J dropped 0; count of bases not matched to a gene: 4. The chain's CDR3 is CATSRRGLAVSTDTQYF. CDR3 nucleotide sequence: TGTGCCACCAGCAGAAGGGGACTAGCGGTTAGCACAGATACGCAGTATTTT.

V usage is TRBV5-8 and J usage is TRBJ1-5, with unresolved D. Germline lookup yields CDR1 SGHTS and CDR2 YDEGEE. Trimming removed 2 bases at V and 5 bases at J, with 8 bases between. The CDR3 extends over 13 amino acids. CDR3 residues: CASSLNVHQPQHF. The CDR3 DNA follows: TGTGCCAGCAGCTTAAACGTCCATCAGCCCCAGCATTTT.